This is a list of T cell receptor beta chains from one sample in a study of blood T cell repertoires in COVID-19. Assay used: immunoSEQ multiplex PCR; TCRdb lists only in-frame clones, some missing. The sample has over 350,000 clones; more than 85% are singletons. Sequences were obtained from peripheral blood. These receptors originate from a woman in her 30s with acute or convalescent COVID-19. The CDR3 runs from the conserved cysteine through the conserved F or W. The order of the fields is V gene, J gene, CDR3 protein.

v_call: TRBV29-1; j_call: TRBJ1-5; cdr3_aa: CSVQGAGQPQHF
v_call: TRBV19; j_call: TRBJ1-1; cdr3_aa: CASSIGTGAHRNTEAFF
v_call: TRBV24-1; j_call: TRBJ2-4; cdr3_aa: CATSDSTRIQYF
v_call: TRBV6-5; j_call: TRBJ1-2; cdr3_aa: CASSSAFGDYGYTF
v_call: TRBV5-4; j_call: TRBJ2-3; cdr3_aa: CASSLAMEETDTQYF
v_call: TRBV11-1; j_call: TRBJ2-1; cdr3_aa: CASSAQLAGGNNEQFF
v_call: TRBV15; j_call: TRBJ2-5; cdr3_aa: CATSRDRGTETQYF
v_call: TRBV19; j_call: TRBJ1-1; cdr3_aa: CASNPRDRVSTEAFF
v_call: TRBV6-5; j_call: TRBJ1-4; cdr3_aa: CASNVGTGSYEKLFF
v_call: TRBV7-9; j_call: TRBJ1-3; cdr3_aa: CASSLDREFSGNTIYF
v_call: TRBV29-1; j_call: TRBJ1-1; cdr3_aa: CSVSLRVNTEAFF
v_call: TRBV28; j_call: TRBJ2-1; cdr3_aa: CASSRYNEQFF
v_call: TRBV14; j_call: TRBJ2-3; cdr3_aa: CASSRAYTQYF
v_call: TRBV27; j_call: TRBJ2-7; cdr3_aa: CASSLEGAGKPYEQYF
v_call: TRBV4-1; j_call: TRBJ2-7; cdr3_aa: CASSPQVSYEQYF
v_call: TRBV24-1; j_call: TRBJ2-3; cdr3_aa: CATSDTGGTDTQYF
v_call: TRBV6-5; j_call: TRBJ2-7; cdr3_aa: CASSYSPRTYEQYF
v_call: TRBV2; j_call: TRBJ2-7; cdr3_aa: CASSYPGTGELYEQYF
v_call: TRBV5-6; j_call: TRBJ2-7; cdr3_aa: CASSFSGTGGEQYF
v_call: TRBV4-2; j_call: TRBJ1-1; cdr3_aa: CASSQPQDSFGAFF
v_call: TRBV6-6; j_call: TRBJ1-1; cdr3_aa: CASSPGLLNTEAFF
v_call: TRBV4-1; j_call: TRBJ1-2; cdr3_aa: CASSLGSGLGYTF
v_call: TRBV27; j_call: TRBJ2-1; cdr3_aa: CASSQSGLPRDEQFF
v_call: TRBV5-1; j_call: TRBJ2-7; cdr3_aa: CASSFTRGGEQYF
v_call: TRBV5-1; j_call: TRBJ1-1; cdr3_aa: CASSSGQGGTEAFF
v_call: TRBV12-3/TRBV12-4; j_call: TRBJ1-3; cdr3_aa: CASSFRSRNTIYF
v_call: TRBV7-6; j_call: TRBJ1-1; cdr3_aa: CASSLVQDQNTEAFF
v_call: TRBV7-2; j_call: TRBJ2-3; cdr3_aa: CASSSGGSRTDTQYF
v_call: TRBV19; j_call: TRBJ2-3; cdr3_aa: CASSIGTDTDTQYF
v_call: TRBV10-2; j_call: TRBJ2-7; cdr3_aa: CATRPPAGEQYF
v_call: TRBV4-1; j_call: TRBJ2-7; cdr3_aa: CASSQDKGTYEQYF
v_call: TRBV15; j_call: TRBJ2-3; cdr3_aa: CATSRGTSGGADTQYF
v_call: TRBV5-4; j_call: TRBJ2-3; cdr3_aa: CASRLDRRDTQYF
v_call: TRBV11-3; j_call: TRBJ2-2; cdr3_aa: CASSSQGAGVELFF
v_call: TRBV5-4; j_call: TRBJ2-7; cdr3_aa: CASSFPGGAFYEQYF
v_call: TRBV7-9; j_call: TRBJ1-1; cdr3_aa: CASSLVKVTGGTEAFF
v_call: TRBV28; j_call: TRBJ2-1; cdr3_aa: CASSLIARASSYNEQFF
v_call: TRBV5-4; j_call: TRBJ2-4; cdr3_aa: CASSRRRTGQNIQYF
v_call: TRBV6-1; j_call: TRBJ2-1; cdr3_aa: CASSEGQGRWSYNEQFF
v_call: TRBV6-5; j_call: TRBJ2-7; cdr3_aa: CASSLGVHGGDEQYF
v_call: TRBV28; j_call: TRBJ2-7; cdr3_aa: CASSFRDSKAYEQYF
v_call: TRBV3-1/TRBV3-2; j_call: TRBJ2-1; cdr3_aa: CASSQDPGADYNEQFF
v_call: TRBV6-1; j_call: TRBJ2-7; cdr3_aa: CASSESGQGVYEQYF
v_call: TRBV6-5; j_call: TRBJ2-2; cdr3_aa: CASSYQRGSTGELFF
v_call: TRBV19; j_call: TRBJ1-5; cdr3_aa: CASSLGQGKQPQHF
v_call: TRBV7-2; j_call: TRBJ1-2; cdr3_aa: CASSLGTGGGYGYTF
v_call: TRBV5-1; j_call: TRBJ1-1; cdr3_aa: CASSLVSPPTAGAFF
v_call: TRBV6-5; j_call: TRBJ2-7; cdr3_aa: CASSYFGQGKKYEQYF
v_call: TRBV7-8; j_call: TRBJ2-7; cdr3_aa: CASSPWDRVVYEQYF
v_call: TRBV28; j_call: TRBJ2-5; cdr3_aa: CASSLFGGTGLQETQYF
v_call: TRBV11-2; j_call: TRBJ2-5; cdr3_aa: CASSVRRGPETQYF
v_call: TRBV30; j_call: TRBJ1-2; cdr3_aa: CAWSNWPPGANYGYTF
v_call: TRBV7-9; j_call: TRBJ2-7; cdr3_aa: CASSFGQGTYEQYF
v_call: TRBV12-2; j_call: TRBJ2-1; cdr3_aa: CASRPNQEGGYNEQFF
v_call: TRBV19; j_call: TRBJ1-5; cdr3_aa: CASSVQGIIYQPQHF